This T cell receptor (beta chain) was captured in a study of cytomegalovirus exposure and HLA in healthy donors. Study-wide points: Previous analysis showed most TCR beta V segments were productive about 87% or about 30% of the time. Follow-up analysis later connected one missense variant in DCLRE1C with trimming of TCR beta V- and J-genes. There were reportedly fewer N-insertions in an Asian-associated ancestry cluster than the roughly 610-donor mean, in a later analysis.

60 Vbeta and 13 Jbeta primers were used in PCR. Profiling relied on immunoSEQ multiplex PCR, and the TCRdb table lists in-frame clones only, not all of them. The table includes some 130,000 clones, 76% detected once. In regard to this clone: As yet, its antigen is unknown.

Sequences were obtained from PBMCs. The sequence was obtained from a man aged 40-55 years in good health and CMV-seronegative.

CDR3 sequence reads: CASSLNRVSTEAFF. The CDR3 nucleotides read TGTGCCAGCAGCTTAAACAGGGTCTCCACTGAAGCTTTCTTT. The genes are TRBV7-3 and TRBJ1-1; D perhaps matches TRBD1 (6 bases). The germline V gene encodes CDR1 SGHTA and CDR2 FQGTGA. CDR3 length: 14 amino acids. With 1 base removed from V and 4 bases from J, the gap between germline ends came to 10 bases.